This TCR beta chain originates from a study of OX40 agonist ivuxolimab in advanced cancers. In the study overall: Ivuxolimab is a fully human IgG2 antibody that activates OX40 (CD134). Whole-study findings and limits: In the 0.1 to 3.0 mg/kg range, CD4+ and CD8+ blood T cells had expanded clonally by week 6. Normalized T-cell clonal expansion was also low in some nonresponders.

Points on this clone: The antigen remains unidentified.

The table came from immunoSEQ multiplex PCR; TCRdb's copy has only in-frame clones and leaves some out. The table has about 79,000 clones, about 90% seen once. Trimming took 4 bases from V and 7 from J; bases not matched to a gene: 10. CDR1 is MGHRA and CDR2 is YSYEKL in the germline V gene. The CDR3 totals 16 residues. With baseline, cycle 4 day 1, and cycle 7 day 1 as timepoints, blood was sampled. This receptor was taken from an adult with an advanced solid tumor such as melanoma, head and neck, liver or kidney cancer. The rearrangement links TRBV4-1 to TRBJ2-1; 10 nucleotides match TRBD1. Sample: CD4+ or CD8+ T cells sorted from blood, taken in a trial of the OX40 agonist ivuxolimab. The CDR3: CASSREGQGRRNEQFF. The CDR3 bases are TGCGCCAGCAGCCGGGAGGGACAGGGGAGAAGGAATGAGCAGTTCTTC.